This TCR beta chain was obtained from a study of T cells in localized non-small cell lung cancer. Study-level results: Higher adjacent-lung clonality was associated with shorter survival. Clonality of T cells reached its maximum in uninvolved adjacent lung, surpassing tumor. A median about 54 of the top 100 tumor clones appeared in adjacent lung.

Clones were read by immunoSEQ multiplex PCR, and TCRdb kept only the in-frame ones, dropping some. The profile shows some 38,000 clones, approximately 90% of them singletons. The length of the CDR3 is 12 residues. The germline gives CDR1 LGHNA, CDR2 YNFKEQ. The trim removed 6 bases at V and 7 bases at J, leaving 0 bases unmatched. Turning to this clone: Its antigen remains unknown.

This receptor was obtained from a male donor aged 60 or over with stage II lung adenocarcinoma. The V gene is TRBV4-2, the J gene TRBJ2-2; 9 bases are a match to TRBD2. Material: peripheral blood mononuclear cells, obtained before any cancer treatment. The DNA of the CDR3 is TGTGCCAGCAGACTAGCGGGCGGGGAGCTGTTTTTT. Translated: CASRLAGGELFF.